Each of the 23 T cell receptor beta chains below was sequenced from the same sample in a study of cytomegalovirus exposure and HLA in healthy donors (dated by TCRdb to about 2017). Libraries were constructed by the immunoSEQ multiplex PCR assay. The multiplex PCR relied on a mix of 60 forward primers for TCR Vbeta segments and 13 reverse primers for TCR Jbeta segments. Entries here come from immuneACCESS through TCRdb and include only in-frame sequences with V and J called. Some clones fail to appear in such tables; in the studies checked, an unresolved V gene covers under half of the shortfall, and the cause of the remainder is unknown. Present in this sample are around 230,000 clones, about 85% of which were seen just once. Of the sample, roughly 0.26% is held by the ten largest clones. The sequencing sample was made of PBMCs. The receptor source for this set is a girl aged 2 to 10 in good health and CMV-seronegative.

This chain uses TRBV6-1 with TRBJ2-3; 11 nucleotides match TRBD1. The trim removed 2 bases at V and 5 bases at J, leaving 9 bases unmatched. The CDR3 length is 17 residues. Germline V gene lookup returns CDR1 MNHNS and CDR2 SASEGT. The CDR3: CASSEWATDRGQDTQYF. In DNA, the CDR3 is TGTGCCAGCAGTGAATGGGCAACGGACAGGGGGCAAGATACGCAGTATTTT.

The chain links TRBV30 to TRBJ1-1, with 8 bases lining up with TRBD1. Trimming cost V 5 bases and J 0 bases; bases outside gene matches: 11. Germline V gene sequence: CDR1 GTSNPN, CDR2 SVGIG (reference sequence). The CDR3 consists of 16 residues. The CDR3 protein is CAWEDWTGQMNTEAFF. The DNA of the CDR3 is TGTGCCTGGGAGGATTGGACAGGGCAGATGAACACTGAAGCTTTCTTT.

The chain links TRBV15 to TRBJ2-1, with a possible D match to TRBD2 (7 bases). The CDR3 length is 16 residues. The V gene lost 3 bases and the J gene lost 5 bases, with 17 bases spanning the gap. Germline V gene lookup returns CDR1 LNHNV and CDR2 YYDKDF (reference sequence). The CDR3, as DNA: TGTGCCACCAGCAGTACGGGGAGGGGGAGGAACAATGAGCAGTTCTTC. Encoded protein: CATSSTGRGRNNEQFF. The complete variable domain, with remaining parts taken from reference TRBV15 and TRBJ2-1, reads DAMVIQNPRYQVTQFGKPVTLSCSQTLNHNVMYWYQQKSSQAPKLLFHYYDKDFNNEADTPDNFQSRRPNTSFCFLDIRSPGLGDTAMYLCATSSTGRGRNNEQFFGPGTRLTVL.

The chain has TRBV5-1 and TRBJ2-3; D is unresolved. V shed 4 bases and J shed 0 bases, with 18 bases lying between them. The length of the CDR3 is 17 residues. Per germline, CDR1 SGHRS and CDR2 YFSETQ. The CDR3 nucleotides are TGCGCCAGCAGCGATGCCGATCGGTTCTTTAGCACAGATACGCAGTATTTT. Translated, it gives CASSDADRFFSTDTQYF.

The CDR3 loop is CAISSGLAGVPSTDTQYF. The DNA for the CDR3 is TGTGCCATCAGTTCAGGACTAGCGGGGGTTCCCTCCACAGATACGCAGTATTTT. This chain joins TRBV10-3 and TRBJ2-3, with 13 bases that match TRBD2. The CDR3 contains 18 residues. Germline V gene data show CDR1 as ENHRY and CDR2 as SYGVKD. With V trimmed by 5 bases and J by 2 bases, 10 bases remained unmatched.

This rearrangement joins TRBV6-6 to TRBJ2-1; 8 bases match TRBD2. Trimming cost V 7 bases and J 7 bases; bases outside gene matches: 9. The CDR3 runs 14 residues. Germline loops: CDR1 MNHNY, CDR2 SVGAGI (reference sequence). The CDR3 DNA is TGTGCCAGCACTGGGAGCGGGGGTAAAAATGAGCAGTTCTTC. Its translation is CASTGSGGKNEQFF.

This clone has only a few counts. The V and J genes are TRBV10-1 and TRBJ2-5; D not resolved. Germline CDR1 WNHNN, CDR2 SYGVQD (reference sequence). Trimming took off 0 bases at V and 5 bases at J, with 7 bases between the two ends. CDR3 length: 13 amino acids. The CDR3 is CASSESRRETQYF. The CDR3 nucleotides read TGCGCCAGCAGTGAGTCTCGGCGGGAGACCCAGTACTTC.

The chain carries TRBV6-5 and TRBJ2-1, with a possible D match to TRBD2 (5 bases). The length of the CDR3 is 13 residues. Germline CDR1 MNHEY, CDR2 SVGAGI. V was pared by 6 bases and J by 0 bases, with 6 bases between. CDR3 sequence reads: CASRGLSYNEQFF. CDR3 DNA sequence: TGTGCCAGCAGAGGACTCTCCTACAATGAGCAGTTCTTC.

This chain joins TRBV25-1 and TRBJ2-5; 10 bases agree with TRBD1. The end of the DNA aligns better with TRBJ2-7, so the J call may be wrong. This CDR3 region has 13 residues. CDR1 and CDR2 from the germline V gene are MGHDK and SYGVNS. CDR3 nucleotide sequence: TGTGCCAGCATGCTAGGGACAGGGGCCGAGCAGTACTTC. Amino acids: CASMLGTGAEQYF.

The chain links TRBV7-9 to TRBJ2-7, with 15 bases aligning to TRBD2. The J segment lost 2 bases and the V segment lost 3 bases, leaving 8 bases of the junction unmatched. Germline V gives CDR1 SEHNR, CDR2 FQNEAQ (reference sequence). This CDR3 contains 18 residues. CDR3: CASSFRTSGGAWPYEQYF. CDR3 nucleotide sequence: TGTGCCAGCAGCTTCCGGACTAGCGGGGGGGCCTGGCCCTACGAGCAGTACTTC. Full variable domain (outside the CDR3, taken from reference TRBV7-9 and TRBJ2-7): DTGVSQNPRHKITKRGQNVTFRCDPISEHNRLYWYRQTLGQGPEFLTYFQNEAQLEKSRLLSDRFSAERPKGSFSTLEIQRTEQGDSAMYLCASSFRTSGGAWPYEQYFGPGTRLTVT.

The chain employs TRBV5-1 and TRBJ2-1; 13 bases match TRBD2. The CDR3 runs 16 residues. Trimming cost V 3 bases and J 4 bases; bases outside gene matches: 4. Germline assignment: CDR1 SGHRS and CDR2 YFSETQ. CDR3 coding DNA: TGCGCCAGCAGCTCCGGGACTAGCGGGGTTTACAATGAGCAGTTCTTC. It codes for CASSSGTSGVYNEQFF.

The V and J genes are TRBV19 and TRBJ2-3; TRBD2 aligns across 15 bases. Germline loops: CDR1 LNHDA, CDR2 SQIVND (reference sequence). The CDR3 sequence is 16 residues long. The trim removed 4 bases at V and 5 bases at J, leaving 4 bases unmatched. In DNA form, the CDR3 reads TGTGCCAGTAGTAGGACTAGCGGGGGGGCGATAGATACGCAGTATTTT. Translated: CASSRTSGGAIDTQYF.

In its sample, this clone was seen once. The CDR3 bases are TGTGCCTGGAGGCCAGGGCAAGAGACCCAGTACTTC. It is translated as CAWRPGQETQYF. The genes are TRBV30 and TRBJ2-5, with D maybe TRBD1 (5 bases). Trimming cost V 3 bases and J 2 bases, with 7 bases left between them. Germline lookup yields CDR1 GTSNPN and CDR2 SVGIG (reference sequence). CDR3 length equals 12 residues.

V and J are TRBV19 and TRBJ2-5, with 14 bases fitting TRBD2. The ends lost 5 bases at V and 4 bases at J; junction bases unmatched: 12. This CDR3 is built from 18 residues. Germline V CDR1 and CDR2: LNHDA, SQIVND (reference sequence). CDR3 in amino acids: CASSARTLTSGGVETQYF. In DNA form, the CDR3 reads TGTGCCAGTAGTGCTCGAACGTTGACTAGCGGGGGGGTAGAGACCCAGTACTTC.

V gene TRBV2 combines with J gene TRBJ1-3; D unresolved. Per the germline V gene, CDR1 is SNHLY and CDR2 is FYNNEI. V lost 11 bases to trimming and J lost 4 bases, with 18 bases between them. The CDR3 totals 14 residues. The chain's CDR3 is CARMKSGKGNTIYF. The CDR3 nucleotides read TGTGCCCGCATGAAGTCGGGGAAGGGAAACACCATATATTTT. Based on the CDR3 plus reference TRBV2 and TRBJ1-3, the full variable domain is EPEVTQTPSHQVTQMGQEVILRCVPISNHLYFYWYRQILGQKVEFLVSFYNNEISEKSEIFDDQFSVERPDGSNFTLKIRSTKLEDSAMYFCARMKSGKGNTIYFGEGSWLTVV.

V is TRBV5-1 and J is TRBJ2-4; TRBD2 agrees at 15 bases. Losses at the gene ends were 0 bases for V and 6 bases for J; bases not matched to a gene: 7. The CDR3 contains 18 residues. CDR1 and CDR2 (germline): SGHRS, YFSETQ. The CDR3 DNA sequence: TGCGCCAGCAGCTTGGGGACTAGCGGGGGGGCTGCCGGAAACATTCAGTACTTC. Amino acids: CASSLGTSGGAAGNIQYF.

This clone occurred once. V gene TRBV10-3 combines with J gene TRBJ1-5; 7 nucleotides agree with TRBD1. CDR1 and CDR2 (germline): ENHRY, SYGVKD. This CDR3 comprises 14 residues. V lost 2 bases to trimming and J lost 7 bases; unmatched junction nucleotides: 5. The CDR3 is CAISELLRGQPQHF. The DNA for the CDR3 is TGTGCCATCAGTGAGCTCCTCAGGGGGCAGCCCCAGCATTTT.

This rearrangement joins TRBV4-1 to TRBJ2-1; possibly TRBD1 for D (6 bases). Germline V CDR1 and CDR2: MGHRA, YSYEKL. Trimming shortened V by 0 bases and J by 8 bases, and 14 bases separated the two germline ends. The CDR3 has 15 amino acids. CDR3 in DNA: TGCGCCAGCAGCCAAGATTTACAGGGAGTCGATGAGCAGTTCTTC. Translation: CASSQDLQGVDEQFF.

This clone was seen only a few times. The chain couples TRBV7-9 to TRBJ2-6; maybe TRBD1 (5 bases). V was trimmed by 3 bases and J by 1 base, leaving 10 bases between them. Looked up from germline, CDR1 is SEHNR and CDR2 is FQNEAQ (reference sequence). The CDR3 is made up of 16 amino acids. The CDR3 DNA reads TGTGCCAGCAGCTTGGGCAGGGTATCTGGGGCCAACGTCCTGACTTTC. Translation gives CASSLGRVSGANVLTF. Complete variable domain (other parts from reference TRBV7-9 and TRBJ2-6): DTGVSQNPRHKITKRGQNVTFRCDPISEHNRLYWYRQTLGQGPEFLTYFQNEAQLEKSRLLSDRFSAERPKGSFSTLEIQRTEQGDSAMYLCASSLGRVSGANVLTFGAGSRLTVL.

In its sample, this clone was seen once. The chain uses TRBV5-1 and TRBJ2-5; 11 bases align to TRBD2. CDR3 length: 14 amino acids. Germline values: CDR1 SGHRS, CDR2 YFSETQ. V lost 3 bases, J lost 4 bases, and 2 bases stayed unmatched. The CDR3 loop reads CASSWGTSGETQYF. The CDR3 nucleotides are TGCGCCAGCAGCTGGGGGACTAGCGGAGAGACCCAGTACTTC.

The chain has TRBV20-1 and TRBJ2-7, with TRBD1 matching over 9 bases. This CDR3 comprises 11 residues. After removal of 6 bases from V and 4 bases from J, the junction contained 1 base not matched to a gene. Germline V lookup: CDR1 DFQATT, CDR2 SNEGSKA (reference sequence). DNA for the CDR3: TGCAGTGCGGGGACAGGGTACGAGCAGTACTTC. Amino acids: CSAGTGYEQYF.

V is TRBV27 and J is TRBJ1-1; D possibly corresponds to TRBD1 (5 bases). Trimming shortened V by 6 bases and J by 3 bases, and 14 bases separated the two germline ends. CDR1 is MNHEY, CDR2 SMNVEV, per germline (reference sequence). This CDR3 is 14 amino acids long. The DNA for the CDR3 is TGTGCCAGCAGGGCCGTGACAGAAGACACTGAAGCTTTCTTT. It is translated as CASRAVTEDTEAFF.

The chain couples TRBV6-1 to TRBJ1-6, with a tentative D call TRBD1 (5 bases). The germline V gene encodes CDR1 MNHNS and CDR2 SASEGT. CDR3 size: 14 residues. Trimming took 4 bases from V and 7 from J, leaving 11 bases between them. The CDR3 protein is CASSVQGGNSPLHF. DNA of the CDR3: TGTGCCAGCAGTGTCCAGGGAGGGAATTCACCCCTCCACTTT.